These 5 T cell receptor beta chains share one sample of origin, sequenced in a study of response to subunit inactivated influenza vaccine. A single record per CDR3 protein comes from TCRdb applying MiXCR to the RT-PCR reads. The data show more than 550,000 distinct CDR3 sequences, about 11% seen once. This sample also appeared in a second study, on T cells expressing NK-cell markers. That work states: Libraries used 5'RACE template switching adding universal primer site and UMIs.

The sample was PBMCs from blood, taken on the day of vaccination. These receptors came from a man aged 50-59 years who received an inactivated influenza vaccine.

The chain recombines TRBV4-1 with TRBJ2-1; maybe TRBD1 (6 bases). The CDR3 extends over 18 amino acids. Germline V gives CDR1 MGHRA, CDR2 YSYEKL. V lost 0 bases and J 3 bases, leaving 18 bases between the germline ends. CDR3 DNA sequence: TGCGCCAGCAGCCAAGAGGGCCTGGACAGTCTGTTCTACAATGAGCAGTTCTTC. Encoded protein: CASSQEGLDSLFYNEQFF.

This clonotype appeared many times. The chain links TRBV20-1 to TRBJ2-1; 8 bases are a match to TRBD1. Germline CDR1 and CDR2: DFQATT and SNEGSKA (reference sequence). J was trimmed by 4 bases and V by 4 bases; bases with no gene match: 3. This CDR3 is built from 13 residues. CDR3 amino acids: CSAKHRGYNEQFF. The CDR3 DNA follows: TGCAGTGCTAAACACAGGGGGTACAATGAGCAGTTCTTC.

This clonotype was seen more than once but under ten times. The rearrangement uses TRBV20-1 and TRBJ2-3; D call uncertain. V lost 6 bases to trimming and J lost 5 bases, with 12 bases between them. CDR1 and CDR2 from the germline V gene are DFQATT and SNEGSKA (reference sequence). This CDR3 comprises 12 residues. The CDR3 spells CSAGGFQDTQYF. The CDR3 nucleotides read TGCAGTGCGGGCGGCTTTCAAGATACGCAGTATTTT.

As regards this clonotype: A junction end diverges from the germline sequence, so it may reflect a read error. CDR3 sequence (DNA): TGCGCCAGCAGCTCGGAGGGAAATCATCCCCAGCATTTT. Translation gives CASSSEGNHPQHF. The rearrangement uses TRBV5-1 and TRBJ1-5, with unresolved D. The CDR3 runs 13 residues. CDR1 and CDR2 from the germline V gene are SGHRS and YFSETQ.

This clonotype was picked up a small number of times. This chain uses TRBV12-3 or TRBV12-4 with TRBJ2-5; 8 nucleotides agree with TRBD1. Germline trimming cut 3 bases from V and 2 bases from J; bases unmatched to any gene: 5. The CDR3 loop spans 15 amino acids. The CDR3 region is CASSFHRGKQETQYF. The CDR3 nucleotides read TGTGCCAGCAGTTTCCACAGGGGGAAACAAGAGACCCAGTACTTC.